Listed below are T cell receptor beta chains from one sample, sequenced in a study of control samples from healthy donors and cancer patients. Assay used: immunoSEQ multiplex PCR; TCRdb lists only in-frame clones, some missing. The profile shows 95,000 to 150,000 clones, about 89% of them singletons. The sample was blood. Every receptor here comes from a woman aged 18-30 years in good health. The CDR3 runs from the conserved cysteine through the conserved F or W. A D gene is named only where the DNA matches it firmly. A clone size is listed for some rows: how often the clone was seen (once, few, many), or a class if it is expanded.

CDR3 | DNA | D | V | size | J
CASSFPGQGAYEQYF | TGTGCCAGCAGCTTCCCGGGACAGGGCGCCTACGAGCAGTACTTC | TRBD1 | TRBV5-4 | NA | TRBJ2-7
CASSERGGLAGGFFNEQFF | TGTGCCAGCAGTGAACGGGGGGGACTAGCGGGAGGGTTTTTCAATGAGCAGTTCTTC | TRBD2 | TRBV2 | NA | TRBJ2-1
CASSPNGNSYEQYF | TGTGCCAGCTCACCTAACGGGAACTCCTACGAGCAGTACTTC | NA | TRBV18 | NA | TRBJ2-7
CASHSLSVSGNTIYF | TGCGCCAGCCACTCTTTGTCTGTATCTGGAAACACCATATATTTT | NA | TRBV23-1 | NA | TRBJ1-3
CASSPKGGTRGFF | TGCGCCAGCAGCCCAAAGGGCGGGACCCGGGGTTTCTTT | NA | TRBV4-3 | few | TRBJ1-1
CASSGGGGSYNEQFF | TGTGCCAGCAGCGGAGGCGGAGGATCCTACAATGAGCAGTTCTTC | NA | TRBV9 | NA | TRBJ2-1
CASSLAWGRNTQYF | TGTGCCAGCAGCTTAGCTTGGGGGAGGAATACGCAGTATTTT | NA | TRBV7-2 | NA | TRBJ2-3
CASKRAGWVQPQHF | TGTGCCAGCAAGAGGGCGGGATGGGTTCAGCCCCAGCATTTT | NA | TRBV28 | NA | TRBJ1-5
CASSDTGISLETQYF | TGTGCCAGCAGCGATACAGGGATTTCTTTAGAGACCCAGTACTTC | NA | TRBV7-9 | NA | TRBJ2-5
CASSLGFATSGGGGYTF | TGTGCCAGCAGCTTGGGCTTTGCGACCTCCGGGGGCGGTGGCTACACCTTC | NA | TRBV7-2 | NA | TRBJ1-2
CASSLEPGGDTQYF | TGCGCCAGCAGCTTGGAGCCAGGGGGCGATACGCAGTATTTT | TRBD1 | TRBV5-1 | NA | TRBJ2-3
CASSPGGAGTDTQYF | TGTGCCAGCAGCCCTGGTGGGGCAGGGACAGATACGCAGTATTTT | NA | TRBV7-3 | NA | TRBJ2-3
CASSSTDTQYF | TGTGCCAGCAGTAGCACAGATACGCAGTATTTT | NA | TRBV7-9 | NA | TRBJ2-3
CSARKETQYF | TGCAGTGCTAGGAAAGAGACCCAGTACTTC | NA | TRBV20-1 | NA | TRBJ2-5
CASSTRQGAGDEQYF | TGTGCCAGCAGCACAAGACAGGGGGCTGGCGACGAGCAGTACTTC | TRBD1 | TRBV13 | NA | TRBJ2-7
CASTLGGAGGHEQYF | TGTGCCAGCACCTTGGGAGGCGCTGGGGGGCACGAGCAGTACTTC | NA | TRBV2 | NA | TRBJ2-7
CANFRDRDTDTQYF | TGTGCCAACTTCCGGGACAGGGACACAGATACGCAGTATTTT | TRBD1 | TRBV3-1/TRBV3-2 | NA | TRBJ2-3
CASSFGDRNTEAFF | TGTGCCAGCAGTTTTGGGGACAGGAACACTGAAGCTTTCTTT | TRBD1 | TRBV28 | NA | TRBJ1-1
CASSLGQGAATYEQYF | TGCGCCAGCAGCTTGGGTCAAGGGGCGGCAACCTACGAGCAGTACTTC | NA | TRBV5-1 | NA | TRBJ2-7
CASSYFAGSSLAKNIQYF | TGTGCCAGCAGTTACTTTGCAGGCTCGAGTCTCGCCAAAAACATTCAGTACTTC | NA | TRBV6-2/TRBV6-3 | once | TRBJ2-4
CASSFGSVGGPAKNIQYF | TGTGCCAGCAGTTTCGGCTCGGTTGGCGGGCCAGCCAAAAACATTCAGTACTTC | NA | TRBV27 | NA | TRBJ2-4
CASSSTGAADTQYF | TGTGCCAGCAGTTCAACAGGGGCAGCAGATACGCAGTATTTT | TRBD1 | TRBV28 | NA | TRBJ2-3
CASSLSRQGVTTNEKLFF | TGTGCCAGCAGTTTATCCCGACAGGGGGTTACAACTAATGAAAAACTGTTTTTT | TRBD1 | TRBV28 | NA | TRBJ1-4
CAISQGPSPLHF | TGTGCCATCAGTCAGGGCCCGTCACCCCTCCACTTT | NA | TRBV10-3 | NA | TRBJ1-6
CASRITGLNYGYTF | TGTGCCAGCAGAATCACAGGGTTGAACTATGGCTACACCTTC | NA | TRBV7-2 | NA | TRBJ1-2
CATSSGFTEQFF | TGTGCCACCAGCAGCGGTTTTACTGAGCAGTTCTTC | NA | TRBV15 | NA | TRBJ2-1
CASSPSGAETQYF | TGTGCCAGCTCACCGTCGGGGGCGGAGACCCAGTACTTC | NA | TRBV18 | NA | TRBJ2-5
CASSFAPLEPNEQFF | TGTGCCAGCAGTTTCGCACCACTAGAGCCCAATGAGCAGTTCTTC | NA | TRBV27 | NA | TRBJ2-1
CASSYGLDNEQFF | TGTGCCAGCAGTTACGGGTTGGACAATGAGCAGTTCTTC | NA | TRBV6-2/TRBV6-3 | NA | TRBJ2-1
CATSRDLNNEQFF | TGTGCCACCAGCAGAGATCTGAACAATGAGCAGTTCTTC | NA | TRBV15 | NA | TRBJ2-1
CASSHPGPKGLRPGNTIYF | TGTGCCAGCAGCCACCCCGGACCTAAAGGCCTGAGGCCTGGAAACACCATATATTTT | NA | TRBV3-1/TRBV3-2 | NA | TRBJ1-3
CASSPRPRDRGVYGYTF | TGTGCCAGCAGCCCGCGCCCTCGGGACAGGGGTGTCTATGGCTACACCTTC | TRBD1 | TRBV14 | NA | TRBJ1-2
CASSALAGVSNEQYF | TGTGCCAGCAGTGCACTAGCGGGAGTCTCTAACGAGCAGTACTTC | TRBD2 | TRBV27 | NA | TRBJ2-7
CASSLDRGPYSNQPQHF | TGTGCCAGTAGCCTGGACAGGGGGCCTTATAGCAATCAGCCCCAGCATTTT | TRBD1 | TRBV19 | once | TRBJ1-5
CASSLDRATYEQYF | TGTGCCAGCAGCCTAGACAGGGCTACCTACGAGCAGTACTTC | TRBD1 | TRBV27 | NA | TRBJ2-7
CASSEGLGTGGASGYTF | TGTGCCAGCAGTGAAGGATTGGGGACAGGGGGCGCTAGTGGCTACACCTTC | TRBD1 | TRBV6-1 | NA | TRBJ1-2
CASSLMGSADTQYF | TGTGCCAGCAGCTTAATGGGGTCGGCAGATACGCAGTATTTT | NA | TRBV7-2 | few | TRBJ2-3
CAIGLAGGRNEQFF | TGTGCCATCGGACTAGCGGGAGGAAGAAATGAGCAGTTCTTC | TRBD2 | TRBV10-3 | NA | TRBJ2-1
CASSRLGGYNEQFF | TGTGCCAGTAGTAGACTAGGGGGGTACAATGAGCAGTTCTTC | NA | TRBV19 | NA | TRBJ2-1
CASSRTSDEQFF | TGTGCCAGCAGCCGGACTAGCGATGAGCAGTTCTTC | TRBD2 | TRBV5-8 | NA | TRBJ2-1
CASSLSNSGGAKNIQYF | TGTGCCAGCAGTTTATCGAATAGCGGGGGGGCCAAAAACATTCAGTACTTC | TRBD2 | TRBV27 | NA | TRBJ2-4
CAAEGSGHRGPKNYGYTF | TGTGCCGCAGAGGGGTCCGGCCACAGGGGGCCGAAGAACTATGGCTACACCTTC | TRBD1 | TRBV27 | NA | TRBJ1-2
CASSTEGNYGYTF | TGTGCCAGCAGCACAGAGGGGAACTATGGCTACACCTTC | NA | TRBV11-1 | NA | TRBJ1-2
CATSASGNTIYF | TGTGCCACCTCAGCCTCTGGAAACACCATATATTTT | NA | TRBV19 | NA | TRBJ1-3
CASSSGGRSGELFF | TGTGCCAGCAGCTCGGGGGGCAGGTCCGGGGAGCTGTTTTTT | NA | TRBV7-3 | NA | TRBJ2-2
CASTPGADEAEAFF | TGTGCCAGCACCCCCGGGGCAGACGAAGCTGAAGCTTTCTTT | NA | TRBV5-6 | NA | TRBJ1-1
CASSGGEKLFF | TGTGCCTCCTCAGGCGGAGAAAAACTGTTTTTT | NA | TRBV30 | NA | TRBJ1-4
CAWSITSTDTQYF | TGTGCCTGGAGTATAACTAGCACAGATACGCAGTATTTT | NA | TRBV30 | NA | TRBJ2-3
CASSYSGRSNQPQHF | TGTGCCAGCAGTTACTCGGGACGTAGCAATCAGCCCCAGCATTTT | NA | TRBV6-6 | NA | TRBJ1-5
CASRLMNTEAFF | TGTGCCAGCCGTTTGATGAACACTGAAGCTTTCTTT | NA | TRBV28 | NA | TRBJ1-1
CASSLPSGGIEVGTDTQYF | TGTGCCAGCAGCCTCCCTAGTGGCGGGATAGAAGTAGGCACAGATACGCAGTATTTT | NA | TRBV4-2 | NA | TRBJ2-3
CASSATGSSSGNTIYF | TGTGCCAGCAGTGCCACAGGTTCCAGCTCTGGAAACACCATATATTTT | NA | TRBV6-6 | NA | TRBJ1-3
CASSRSGGPSNEQFF | TGCGCCAGCAGCCGTAGCGGGGGGCCTTCCAATGAGCAGTTCTTC | TRBD2 | TRBV4-3 | once | TRBJ2-1
CASSGGGFYGYTF | TGTGCCTCCTCCGGGGGGGGGTTCTATGGCTACACCTTC | NA | TRBV30 | once | TRBJ1-2
CATSRGRGLQNIQYF | TGTGCCACCAGCAGAGGGAGAGGTCTTCAAAACATTCAGTACTTC | NA | TRBV15 | NA | TRBJ2-4
CASSPNPGEETQYF | TGTGCCAGCAGCCCGAATCCGGGGGAAGAGACCCAGTACTTC | NA | TRBV7-2 | NA | TRBJ2-5